The rows below give T cell receptor beta chains drawn from one sample of a study of blood T cells in healthy people across ages. TCRdb re-called the 5' RACE reads through MiXCR, storing one row per CDR3 protein. This sample has about 1.5 million distinct CDR3 sequences, with roughly two fifths found just once. The sequencing sample was made of blood. These TCRs come from a woman younger than 30 in good health. The CDR3 runs from the conserved cysteine through the conserved F or W. Fields, in order: clone size, D gene, V gene, J gene, CDR3 DNA, CDR3 protein. D genes are given only for firm matches. Rows give clone size only sometimes, using once, few, many, or a class for an expanded clone.

>few|.|TRBV7-9|TRBJ2-3
TGTGCCAGCAGCTTGCCTTACAGGGAGGATACGCAGTATTTT
CASSLPYREDTQYF
>many|TRBD1|TRBV7-2|TRBJ2-7
TGTGCCAGCAGTTTGGACAGGGGGGCTTACAATGAGCAGTACTTC
CASSLDRGAYNEQYF
>few|TRBD2|TRBV6-2/TRBV6-3|TRBJ2-1
TGTGCCAGCAGTTACTATAGCGGGGAGGTCTCCTACAATGAGCAGTTCTTC
CASSYYSGEVSYNEQFF
>few|TRBD1|TRBV3-1|TRBJ1-2
TGTGCCAGCAGCCAAGACCGGACAGGGCAGGGCTACACCTTC
CASSQDRTGQGYTF
>.|.|TRBV24-1|TRBJ1-5
TGTGCCACCAGTGACCCCCGAGGAAATCAGCCCCAGCATTTT
CATSDPRGNQPQHF
>.|.|TRBV12-3/TRBV12-4|TRBJ1-4
TGTGCCAGCAGTTTTACTCCCCTTGGGACTAATGAAAAACTGTTTTTT
CASSFTPLGTNEKLFF
>few|.|TRBV4-3|TRBJ2-2
TGCGCCAGCAGCCAAGGCGTTAACAGTGTTCTCGGCGAGTTGTTTTTT
CASSQGVNSVLGELFF
>.|.|TRBV27|TRBJ2-1
TGTGCCAGCATTCGGGGCGATGAGCAGTTCTTC
CASIRGDEQFF
>few|.|TRBV4-3|TRBJ2-1
TGCGCCAGCAGCCGGCGGGACACCTCCTACAATGAGCAGTTCTTC
CASSRRDTSYNEQFF
>.|.|TRBV28|TRBJ2-2
TGTGCCAGCAGTTCTCCCGGGACAACGAACACCGGGGAGCTGTTTTTT
CASSSPGTTNTGELFF
>.|TRBD2|TRBV20-1|TRBJ2-1
TGCAGTGCTAGACGCGGACTAGCGGGGGAAATACTAAACTACAATGAGCAGTTCTTC
CSARRGLAGEILNYNEQFF
>.|.|TRBV7-2|TRBJ2-5
TGTGCCAGCAGCTTAGCGAAAATAGCTCAATCAGGGGGGCAGTACTTC
CASSLAKIAQSGGQYF
>few|TRBD2|TRBV12-3/TRBV12-4|TRBJ2-1
TGTGCCAGCAGTCGGACTAGCGGGGTGGTCTACAATGAGCAGTTCTTC
CASSRTSGVVYNEQFF
>few|.|TRBV6-6|TRBJ2-5
TGTGCCAGCAGTTCACAGGTAGTCCAGTACTTC
CASSSQVVQYF
>few|.|TRBV6-5|TRBJ2-7
TGTGCCAGCAGTTACGAGGTAGCGGACTCCTACGAGCAGTACTTC
CASSYEVADSYEQYF
>.|TRBD2|TRBV9|TRBJ2-3
TGTGCCAGCAGCACTAGCGTCTCCGTCGATACGCAGTATTTT
CASSTSVSVDTQYF
>.|.|TRBV5-1|TRBJ2-5
TGCGCCGGCAGCTTGGCCTTAGCGGAAGAGACCCAGTACTTC
CAGSLALAEETQYF
>few|TRBD1|TRBV5-1|TRBJ1-1
TGCGCCAGCAGCCCCAGGACAGGGTACCCTGAAGCTTTCTTT
CASSPRTGYPEAFF
>.|.|TRBV10-3|TRBJ1-5
TGTGCCATCAGCCGCGACATGGGCAATCAGCCCCAGCATTTT
CAISRDMGNQPQHF
>.|TRBD2|TRBV20-1|TRBJ2-1
TGCAGTGCTGTAGCGGGGGCCTATGGAGAGCAGTTCTTC
CSAVAGAYGEQFF
>.|TRBD1|TRBV20-1|TRBJ2-3
TGCAGTGCTATAGGACAGGGGGCGCGAACAGAGACGCAGTATTTT
CSAIGQGARTETQYF
>.|.|TRBV6-6|TRBJ2-7
TGTGCCAGCAGTTACTTGAGGGGGGAAGCCTACGAGCAGTACTTC
CASSYLRGEAYEQYF
>few|TRBD1|TRBV20-1|TRBJ1-2
TGCAGTGCTAGAGCCAGGGGGCTTTTGGGAGGCTACACCTTC
CSARARGLLGGYTF
>few|.|TRBV7-2|TRBJ1-5
TGTGCCAGCAGCTTAGCGCGCGGCAACAATCAGCCCCAGCATTTT
CASSLARGNNQPQHF
>few|.|TRBV11-2|TRBJ2-3
TGTGCCAGCAGCTTACCCTTTACTACAGAGGTTAGAGGGGTCCCTCCAGATACGCAGTATTTT
CASSLPFTTEVRGVPPDTQYF
>.|.|TRBV20-1|TRBJ2-2
TGCAGTGCTGGGAGAAGTGGTACCGGGGAGCTGTTTTTT
CSAGRSGTGELFF
>.|.|TRBV29-1|TRBJ1-2
TGCAGCGTTCGGGACGCCGGAGACTATGGCTACACCTTC
CSVRDAGDYGYTF
>.|.|TRBV12-3/TRBV12-4|TRBJ2-7
TGTGCCAGCAGTTTAGCCCAGCAGTACTTC
CASSLAQQYF
>.|.|TRBV12-3/TRBV12-4|TRBJ1-2
TGTGCCAGCAGTTTAGGAGCTGTTGGCTACACCTTC
CASSLGAVGYTF
>.|.|TRBV7-9|TRBJ1-1
TGTGCCAGCGACTGGGGGACTCTGAACACTGAAGCTTTCTTT
CASDWGTLNTEAFF
>.|TRBD1|TRBV28|TRBJ2-7
TGTGCCAGCAGTTTAAGCACAGGGGGCGTCTACGAGCAGTACTTC
CASSLSTGGVYEQYF
>many|TRBD1|TRBV27|TRBJ2-7
TGTGCCAGCAGTTTAAGGGGGCTCACCTACGAGCAGTACTTC
CASSLRGLTYEQYF
>few|.|TRBV4-3|TRBJ1-2
TGCGCCAGCAGCCAAGAATTCGGTGCCGTCGGCTACACCTTC
CASSQEFGAVGYTF
>few|.|TRBV27|TRBJ2-3
TGTGCCAGCAGTTTAATTGCGGGGACGGGGACACATGGCACAGATACGCAGTATTTT
CASSLIAGTGTHGTDTQYF
>.|.|TRBV7-2|TRBJ2-5
TGTGCCAGCAGTTCCTATACCTCGAATGAGCAGAACTTC
CASSSYTSNEQNF
>few|.|TRBV25-1|TRBJ2-5
TGTGCCAGCAGTGTAAGGACTGGGGGAGAGACCCAGTACTTC
CASSVRTGGETQYF
>many|TRBD1|TRBV29-1|TRBJ1-2
TGCAGCGTTGCAGGCAGGGGGCGCCACTATGGCTACACCTTC
CSVAGRGRHYGYTF
>.|TRBD1|TRBV10-3|TRBJ2-7
TGTGCCATCAGCAGCCGGGACAGGAGCTCCTACGAGCAGTACTTC
CAISSRDRSSYEQYF
>few|.|TRBV6-2/TRBV6-3|TRBJ2-6
TGTGCCAGCAGAGTCGTCCAGGGACGGAACTCTGGGGCCAACGTCCTGACTTTC
CASRVVQGRNSGANVLTF
>.|.|TRBV18|TRBJ2-7
TGTGCCAGCTCACTTTCTGTCCGGGGTGGCTACGAGCAGTACTTC
CASSLSVRGGYEQYF
>.|.|TRBV7-2|TRBJ2-3
TGTGCCAGCAGCTTCCGATCGGGGTCAGATACGCAGTATTTT
CASSFRSGSDTQYF
>few|TRBD2|TRBV10-3|TRBJ2-7
TGTGCCATCAGGGTGACTAGCGGAGCCTCCGAGCAGTACTTC
CAIRVTSGASEQYF
>many|.|TRBV7-2|TRBJ2-3
TGTGCCAGCACGATGAGAGATACGCAGTATTTT
CASTMRDTQYF
>many|.|TRBV29-1|TRBJ2-1
TGCAGCGTTGAGCTACTAGTAAACTATGAGCAGTTCTTC
CSVELLVNYEQFF
>.|.|TRBV25-1|TRBJ1-6
TGTGCCAGCAGTGAGGCCGGATATAATTCACCCCTCCACTTT
CASSEAGYNSPLHF
>few|.|TRBV4-2|TRBJ2-1
TGTGCCAGCACCGTTGAAGGGTACAATGAGCAGTTCTTC
CASTVEGYNEQFF
>once|.|TRBV6-2/TRBV6-3|TRBJ2-1
TGTGCCAGCAGACCTTGGGGCCCTTACAATGAGCAGTTCTTC
CASRPWGPYNEQFF
>few|.|TRBV2|TRBJ2-7
TGTGCCAGCAGCCCATTGAACACACCCCAGTACTTC
CASSPLNTPQYF
>once|.|TRBV7-2|TRBJ1-3
TGTGCCAGCAGCTTCCCAGGCGGTTACTCTGGAAACACCATATATTTT
CASSFPGGYSGNTIYF
>.|TRBD1|TRBV7-2|TRBJ2-1
TGTGCCAGCACCCAGGGGGCTTGGTATGAGCAGTTCTTC
CASTQGAWYEQFF
>.|.|TRBV6-2/TRBV6-3|TRBJ2-7
TGTGCCAGCAGGCCCTCTTGGAGCGAGCAGTACTTC
CASRPSWSEQYF
>few|.|TRBV9|TRBJ2-7
TGTGCCAGCAGCGTAGACCACCGGGACAACTCCTACGAGCAGTACTTC
CASSVDHRDNSYEQYF
>few|.|TRBV9|TRBJ1-1
TGTGCCAGCAGCGTGGGGGATAGGATCACTGAAGCTTTCTTT
CASSVGDRITEAFF
>few|.|TRBV4-2|TRBJ1-2
TGTGCCAGCAGCCAAGAAGTCCAGTCCTACTATGGCTACACCTTC
CASSQEVQSYYGYTF
>.|.|TRBV7-9|TRBJ1-5
TGTGCCAGCAGCCCTGGGGACGTTAGCAATCAGCCCCAGCATTTT
CASSPGDVSNQPQHF